The 3 T cell receptor beta chains listed next were all sequenced from one sample in a study of blood T cell repertoires in COVID-19. Some clones are missing from TCRdb's copy, which holds only in-frame ones; the method was immunoSEQ multiplex PCR. Found here are fewer than 150,000 clones, about 80% of them singletons; the top ten hold about 16%. Sequencing was carried out using peripheral blood. The source is a woman aged 45-65 years with acute or convalescent COVID-19.

J is TRBJ2-1 and V is TRBV10-3; possible D gene TRBD2, 6 bases. The CDR3 is made up of 17 amino acids. V was cut by 4 bases and J by 7 bases, with 23 bases left in between. In germline, CDR1 is ENHRY, CDR2 SYGVKD. CDR3 in amino acids: CAISATLGGSGINEQFF. DNA of the CDR3: TGTGCCATCAGTGCAACTCTTGGAGGTAGCGGCATAAATGAGCAGTTCTTC.

The V call is TRBV2, the J call TRBJ2-7; 8 nucleotides align to TRBD1. The CDR3 runs to 14 residues. The germline gives CDR1 SNHLY, CDR2 FYNNEI. V trimming: 4 bases; J trimming: 6 bases; junction bases outside the gene matches: 8. For the CDR3, the DNA is TGTGCCAGCAGTGTCGGGACAGGATCGACCGAGCAGTACTTC. Its protein product is CASSVGTGSTEQYF.

The rearrangement links TRBV6-1 to TRBJ1-3; D uncertain. This CDR3 is built from 17 residues. CDR1 and CDR2 from the germline V gene are MNHNS and SASEGT. V was clipped by 2 bases and J by 0 bases, with 14 bases between them. The CDR3 is CASSEFAGTNSGNTIYF. DNA for the CDR3: TGTGCCAGCAGTGAATTTGCAGGCACCAACTCTGGAAACACCATATATTTT.